The present T cell receptor (beta chain) was sequenced within a study of blood T cells in healthy people across ages. The CDR3 totals 15 residues. V was trimmed by 5 bases and J by 5 bases, leaving 17 bases between them. CDR1 SGHTA and CDR2 FQGTGA come from the germline V gene. In the case of this clonotype: What it recognizes is unknown.

It was with a sample-barcoded 5' primer and a J-beta primer mix that a second PCR of about 7 to 12 cycles was run. The template-switch adaptor, which had 12 random nucleotides, put a tag on each cDNA molecule. TCRdb reprocessed the 5' RACE reads via MiXCR and lists one record per CDR3 protein. Of 1.5 million to 2 million distinct CDR3 sequences listed, about 39% are singletons. Russia was home to the donors, healthy Caucasian individuals aged about 6 to 90. Total RNA amounts of at least 5.5 micrograms were extracted per sample. Study-wide findings and caveats: The lack of PBMC sorting stopped any conclusive naive versus antigen-experienced comparison.

Sequencing used blood. The TCR sequence derives from a human donor in good health. This chain links TRBV7-3 with TRBJ2-3; D is perhaps TRBD2 (7 bases). CDR3 sequence reads: CASSNGPGGRDTQYF. For the CDR3, the DNA is TGTGCCAGCAGCAACGGACCGGGGGGCCGAGATACGCAGTATTTT.